This T cell receptor beta chain was retrieved from a study of spatial heterogeneity in lung cancer. At the level of the study: At a median of approximately 22 months after resection, follow-up PBMC samples were sequenced when available.

The V end lost 5 bases, the J end lost 4 bases, and 9 bases lay between the germline ends. The CDR3 runs to 12 residues. Germline V gene lookup returns CDR1 SNHLY and CDR2 FYNNEI. The sample's time point: blood at routine non-recurrence follow-up after resection. From tumor, nontumor lung or frozen PBMC, whole RNA was taken unsorted for sequencing. MiXCR, run by TCRdb on the 5' RACE reads, gives a single entry per CDR3 protein. The sample lists 49,000 or so distinct CDR3 sequences, approximately 12% occurring once. The chain uses TRBV2 and TRBJ2-7, with D perhaps matching TRBD1 (6 bases). The source of this sequence is a male donor with early-stage non-small cell lung cancer. The sequenced sample was PBMCs, obtained at follow-up. CDR3 nucleotides: TGTGCCAGCAGTAACAGGGCATACGAGCAGTACTTC. This sequence encodes CASSNRAYEQYF.